This T cell receptor (beta chain) came from a study of glioma-infiltrating T cells after dendritic cell vaccination (dated by TCRdb to between 2015 and 2016). With respect to the entire study: The cohort included around 15 glioblastoma patients drawn from Phase I and II dendritic cell vaccination trials, of whom 9 were newly diagnosed and 6 had recurrent disease. Autologous tumor lysate-pulsed dendritic cell vaccination was administered to the patients between about 2003 and 2013. To make the vaccine, monocyte-derived dendritic cells were cultured for 6 to 7 days with IL-4 and GM-CSF and then pulsed overnight with autologous tumor lysate. Three intradermal dendritic cell vaccine injections were administered to patients at biweekly intervals in the arm below the axilla. In glioblastoma patients vaccinated with dendritic cells, deep sequencing of TCR beta CDR3 regions served to measure tumor-infiltrating lymphocyte content and to compare repertoires between tumor and blood. Survival after dendritic cell vaccination was correlated with TCR sequencing metrics, such as TIL content and the overlap between tumor and blood repertoires. The research as a whole found: TCR clonality showed no direct relationship with survival, which suggests that a diverse polyclonal response may be important. The three-group TCR overlap response model was characterized as speculative, and prospective validation of the model was stated to be required. The cohort was small and heterogeneous, only a few patients had full blood and tumor sets, and even fewer had initial-recurrent tumor pairs. After dendritic cell vaccination, a higher estimated pretreatment TIL content predicted longer time to progression and overall survival.

Patients were selected on the basis of adequate residual fresh-frozen tumor tissue and more than two years of available survival data. Although molecular status otherwise differed among the glioblastoma patients, no patient had an isocitrate dehydrogenase mutation. PBMC were collected before vaccination, two weeks after the third vaccination, and at tumor progression when it occurred. The Qiagen DNeasy Blood extraction Kit was used for extraction of genomic DNA. V sheds 5 bases and J sheds 4 bases, leaving 8 bases between their ends. From cysteine to phenylalanine, the CDR3 is 12 amino acids long. Just the 36-base CDR3 DNA is kept, in frame starting at base 1. As encoded in the germline V gene, CDR1 is SNHLY while CDR2 is FYNNEI. TCRB CDR3 regions were amplified from roughly 1.8 ug genomic DNA, or all available DNA if less, using the immunoSEQ assay. The multiplex PCR relied on 60 forward primers for TCR V beta segments and 13 reverse primers for J beta segments. Synthetic control templates were spiked into each sample at limiting dilution to estimate reads per starting template. Sequencing produced 87 bp reads on the Illumina HiSeq System. The study's own analysis went as follows. To remove PCR and sequencing errors, closely related sequences were merged with a nearest neighbor algorithm. TCR overlap was measured as the percentage of unique tumor TCR beta sequences that were also present in the peripheral blood of the same patient. TCRdb stores this immuneACCESS table with in-frame sequences only. Part of the clones is absent; in the studies checked, under half of the shortfall reflects unresolved V genes, and no reason is known for the rest. V, J and clone size derive from that table, while D and trimming were established from the DNA sequence. The sample records 95,000 or so clones, approximately 81% of which are singletons. 2.5% to 3% of the sample is taken by the ten largest.

Regarding this clone: It has no known antigen specificity. No per-base quality is available; no much larger clone lies one base away.

The origin of this receptor is a human donor with glioblastoma. The source material was blood, sampled before dendritic cell vaccination. The sequence is built from TRBV2 and TRBJ1-2; no D gene is confidently identified. The CDR3 region: CASSSGPYGYTF. The nucleotide sequence reads as follows: TGTGCCAGCAGTAGTGGCCCCTATGGCTACACCTTC.